Below, one T cell receptor (beta chain) is given with its context. Profiling relied on immunoSEQ multiplex PCR, and the TCRdb table lists in-frame clones only, not all of them. This repertoire shows just over 200,000 clones, 65% to 90% found once; its top ten account for approximately 5.9%. The sample originates from a study of blood T cell repertoires in COVID-19. Sequencing was carried out using peripheral blood. This sequence was found in a man aged 80 or over with acute or convalescent COVID-19.

The DNA of the CDR3 is TGTGCCAGCAGTCCCCAAAGACAGAAGACTAATGAAAAACTGTTTTTT. It specifies CASSPQRQKTNEKLFF. The chain uses TRBV27 and TRBJ1-4; D perhaps matches TRBD1 (5 bases). The V gene's germline CDR1 is MNHEY and CDR2 SMNVEV (reference sequence). The CDR3 consists of 16 residues. V shed 5 bases and J shed 2 bases, with 15 bases lying between them.